The T cell receptor beta chain described here comes from a study of T-cell reconstitution after alpha-beta-depleted transplantation in children. This clonotype occurred many times. As it was prepared, the TCRbeta library received unique molecular identifiers. TCRdb ran MiXCR on the PCR reads and lists one entry per CDR3 protein. The sample lists under 400,000 distinct CDR3 sequences, 23% seen once, with about a tenth in the top ten. The length of the CDR3 is 21 residues. J lost 2 bases, V lost 6 bases, and 24 bases had no gene match. Germline CDR1 and CDR2: MNHNY and SVGAGI (reference sequence). This TCR came from a male patient aged 10 to 17 who had a stem cell transplant for acute lymphoblastic leukemia, so the T cells may come from the graft donor. This chain connects TRBV6-6 to TRBJ2-4; 8 bases fit TRBD1. This specimen consisted of PBMCs, mostly from graft donor cells, obtained 180 days after TCRalphabeta/CD19-depleted stem cell transplant. The CDR3 is CASRPWRVGTGPPWTKNIQYF. The CDR3 nucleotides read TGTGCCAGCAGGCCTTGGAGGGTTGGGACAGGCCCCCCTTGGACCAAAAACATTCAGTACTTC.